The 4 T cell receptor beta chains given below trace back to one sample, sequenced in a study of blood T cell repertoires in COVID-19. The method was immunoSEQ multiplex PCR; TCRdb's version includes in-frame clones alone and lacks a portion of them. Counted here are a few hundred thousand clones, 70% to 90% occurring once; the ten biggest clones make up approximately 5.3%. The sample was PBMCs or T cells enriched from blood (not recorded which). Receptors were obtained from a woman in her thirties who had recovered from COVID-19.

This chain links TRBV6-1 with TRBJ1-4; maybe TRBD1 (5 bases). The ends were cut back, 3 bases at V and 7 bases at J, with 15 bases in the middle. Germline V gene data show CDR1 as MNHNS and CDR2 as SASEGT. CDR3 length equals 15 residues. CDR3 DNA: TGTGCCAGCAGTGATAGGACACCCATTGGTGAAAAACTGTTTTTT. Translating gives CASSDRTPIGEKLFF.

As regards this clone: One junction end disagrees with the germline gene, perhaps due to a read error. V is TRBV2 and J is TRBJ2-7; either TRBD1 or TRBD2 may fit D (6 bases each). From germline, CDR1 is SNHLY and CDR2 FYNNEI. CDR3 length: 12 amino acids. CDR3 loop: CVSGPPRGEQYF. The CDR3 DNA sequence: TGTGTCAGCGGGCCCCCCAGGGGAGAGCAGTACTTC.

This CDR3 reads CASSYPLAGRQSTDTQYF. CDR3 DNA sequence: TGTGCCAGCAGCTACCCTCTCGCGGGTAGGCAGAGCACAGATACGCAGTATTTT. The rearrangement links TRBV7-9 to TRBJ2-3; a possible D gene is TRBD2 (5 bases). Germline-derived CDR1 and CDR2 are SEHNR and FQNEAQ (reference sequence). Trimming took 4 bases from V and 0 from J, leaving 20 bases between them. The CDR3 runs 18 residues.

This chain connects TRBV7-2 to TRBJ1-6, with a tentative D call TRBD1 (5 bases). The CDR3 runs to 14 residues. V was pared by 5 bases and J by 7 bases, with 12 bases between. The germline gives CDR1 SGHTA, CDR2 FQGNSA. CDR3 DNA: TGTGCCAGCAGCCTGAACAAGGGGAATTCACCCCTCCACTTT. It codes for CASSLNKGNSPLHF.